The rows below give T cell receptor beta chains drawn from one sample of a study of T cell changes during pregnancy in multiple sclerosis. The repertoire was sequenced with immunoSEQ multiplex PCR; TCRdb's copy has only in-frame clones and lacks some. The sample has 26,000 or so clones; around 90% are singletons. The specimen comprised CD4+ T cells from peripheral blood mononuclear cells, sampled in the first trimester of pregnancy. These receptor sequences come from a female donor in good health, enrolled as a control in a pregnancy study. Both conserved end residues are part of each CDR3. The order of the fields is CDR3 protein, CDR3 DNA, V gene, J gene, D gene. The D gene is left open where the match is weak.

CASSVGPGGGSDTQYF	TGTGCCAGCAGCGTGGGGCCGGGAGGGGGATCAGATACGCAGTATTTT	TRBV9	TRBJ2-3	TRBD2
CASSLAQGVTDTQYF	TGTGCCAGCAGCTTAGCACAGGGGGTTACAGATACGCAGTATTTT	TRBV5-8	TRBJ2-3	TRBD1
CASIPSGGRSYEQYF	TGTGCCAGCATTCCCAGCGGGGGCAGGTCCTACGAGCAGTACTTC	TRBV6-5	TRBJ2-7	TRBD2
CASSLDFAGNAEAFF	TGTGCCAGCAGCTTGGATTTTGCGGGGAATGCTGAAGCTTTCTTT	TRBV5-4	TRBJ1-1	.
CASSQVLIGGTNEKLFF	TGTGCCAGCAGCCAGGTGCTTATCGGGGGAACTAATGAAAAACTGTTTTTT	TRBV4-2	TRBJ1-4	.
CAISDLGLRGNQPQHF	TGTGCCATCAGTGACCTGGGCCTGCGGGGCAATCAGCCCCAGCATTTT	TRBV10-3	TRBJ1-5	.
CASSLDRGRGWTDTQYF	TGTGCCAGCAGTTTAGATCGCGGCAGGGGTTGGACAGATACGCAGTATTTT	TRBV28	TRBJ2-3	.
CASSGTSGRAFGELFF	TGTGCCAGCAGTGGAACTAGCGGGAGGGCCTTCGGGGAGCTGTTTTTT	TRBV9	TRBJ2-2	TRBD2
CASSRDGSSYEQYF	TGTGCCAGCAGTCGGGACGGGAGCTCCTACGAGCAGTACTTC	TRBV6-1	TRBJ2-7	.
CASSASGNSYEQYF	TGTGCCAGCAGCGCTAGCGGGAACTCCTACGAGCAGTACTTC	TRBV9	TRBJ2-7	TRBD2
CASSLRRQGALGSGNTIYF	TGTGCCAGCAGCTTACGGAGGCAGGGGGCGCTTGGTAGCGGAAACACCATATATTTT	TRBV7-9	TRBJ1-3	TRBD1
CASSSWTGGFDYTF	TGCGCCAGCAGCTCTTGGACAGGGGGCTTCGACTACACCTTC	TRBV5-1	TRBJ1-2	TRBD1
CASSQDPRIDRGNTIYF	TGTGCCAGCAGCCAAGATCCCCGAATAGACAGGGGTAACACCATATATTTT	TRBV14	TRBJ1-3	TRBD1
CASSSGVYNEQFF	TGTGCCAGCAGTAGCGGGGTTTACAATGAGCAGTTCTTC	TRBV2	TRBJ2-1	TRBD2